The sequence of this TCR beta chain was determined in a study of cytomegalovirus exposure and HLA in healthy donors. The PCR had 60 Vbeta and 13 Jbeta primers. Assay: immunoSEQ multiplex PCR; the TCRdb copy retains only in-frame clones and omits some. The sample holds around 98,000 clones; about four fifths are singletons and the top ten take approximately 8.4%. CDR1 SGHAT and CDR2 FQNNGV come from the germline V gene. The V gene lost 5 bases and the J gene lost 0 bases, with 17 bases spanning the gap. The CDR3 loop spans 16 amino acids. The origin of this receptor is a human donor in good health. The sequencing input was PBMCs. The chain recombines TRBV11-2 with TRBJ2-7; perhaps TRBD1 as D (5 bases). The CDR3 region is CASSPPVQGFSYEQYF. Written as DNA, the CDR3 is TGTGCCAGCAGCCCTCCGGTCCAGGGATTCTCCTACGAGCAGTACTTC.